This T cell receptor beta chain was profiled in a study of OX40 agonist ivuxolimab in advanced cancers. As for the study in general: Ivuxolimab, an antibody acting as an agonist of OX40 (CD134), was used to treat patients. A history of anti-PD-1, anti-PD-L1 or anti-CTLA-4 therapy was acceptable, and more than 30% had some. Intravenous ivuxolimab was administered to patients every 2 weeks at 0.01 to 10 mg/kg.

V gave up 5 bases and J gave up 0 bases, with 14 bases separating them. The CDR3 is made up of 17 amino acids. Germline-derived CDR1 and CDR2 are SGHTA and FQGTGA. Autoimmune disease history or systemic immunosuppression excluded patients. Assay: immunoSEQ multiplex PCR; the TCRdb copy retains only in-frame clones and omits some. The data show roughly 60,000 clones, with 70% to 90% seen just once and more than 0.8% held by the top ten. The specimen was CD4+ or CD8+ T cells sorted from blood, collected in a trial of the OX40 agonist ivuxolimab. The chain couples TRBV7-3 to TRBJ2-6, with TRBD1 as a possible D gene (5 bases). This receptor was identified in an adult with an advanced solid tumor such as melanoma, head and neck, liver or kidney cancer. The CDR3 loop reads CASSPQGPNSGANVLTF. The CDR3 DNA follows: TGTGCCAGCAGCCCGCAGGGCCCAAACTCTGGGGCCAACGTCCTGACTTTC.